This TCR beta chain appears in the sequencing data of a study of CD8+CD57+ T cells in acquired aplastic anemia. About the research overall: On average, sorted CD4+ and CD8+ cells gave roughly 2.9 ug of DNA.

The CDR3 length is 15 residues. V lost 4 bases, J lost 4 bases, and 8 bases stayed unmatched. Germline-derived CDR1 and CDR2 are SGHKS and YYEKEE (reference sequence). Both TCR beta VDJ combination and CDR3 sequence profiling were carried out. Genomic DNA was the template for this profiling. TCRdb recomputed calls from the reads with MiXCR, one row per CDR3 protein. The table has hundreds of thousands of distinct CDR3 sequences, under 80% seen once. There are many counts of this clonotype. The rearrangement uses TRBV5-5 and TRBJ1-1; TRBD1 matches 9 bases. The sequencing input was sorted CD4+, CD8+, or CD8+CD57+ T cells (not recorded which) from PBMCs. The sequence was obtained from a human donor in good health, serving as a control. The CDR3 reads CASSPTGGRGTEAFF. As DNA, the CDR3 is TGTGCCAGCAGCCCCACAGGGGGCCGAGGCACTGAAGCTTTCTTT.